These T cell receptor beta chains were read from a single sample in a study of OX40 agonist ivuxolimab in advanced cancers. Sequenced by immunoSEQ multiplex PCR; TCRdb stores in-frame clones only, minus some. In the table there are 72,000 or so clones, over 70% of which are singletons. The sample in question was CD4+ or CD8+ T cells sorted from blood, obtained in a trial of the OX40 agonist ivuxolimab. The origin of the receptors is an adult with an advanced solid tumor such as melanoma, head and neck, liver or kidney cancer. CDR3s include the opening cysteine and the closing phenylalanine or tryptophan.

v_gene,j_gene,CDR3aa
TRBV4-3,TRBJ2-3,CASSQVDDAQYF
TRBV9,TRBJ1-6,CASSVAYRPTYNSPLHF
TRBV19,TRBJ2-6,CASSISGQNVGANVLTF
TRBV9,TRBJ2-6,CASSVGSSGANVLTF
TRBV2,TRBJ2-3,CASSYTDTQYF
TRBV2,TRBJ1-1,CASSTSGTGGAGWVDTEAFF
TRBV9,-,CASSGTVGLEQYF
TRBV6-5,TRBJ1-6,CASSYAGANSPLHF
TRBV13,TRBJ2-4,CASSFSGSGIQYF
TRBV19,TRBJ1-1,CASSMRRGEIEAFF
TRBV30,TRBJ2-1,CAWSVTFNEQFF
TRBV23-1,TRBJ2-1,CASSQSRPRGVRNEQFF
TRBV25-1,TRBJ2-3,CASSESPGRVTTDTQYF
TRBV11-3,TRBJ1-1,CASSLEVNTEAFF
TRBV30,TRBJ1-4,CAWSMGGRVNEKLFF
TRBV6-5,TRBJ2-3,CASTPRGESTDTQYF
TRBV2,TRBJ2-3,CAIHSGTSTDTQYF
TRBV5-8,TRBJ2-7,CASSSGYWTPSYEQYF
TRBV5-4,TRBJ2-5,CASSGSGRASLETQYF
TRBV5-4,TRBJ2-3,CASSPGGLAVGTQYF
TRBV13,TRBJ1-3,CASSSDRYYSGNTIYF
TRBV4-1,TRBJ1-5,CASSSTGAGNQPQHF
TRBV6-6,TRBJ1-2,CASSRTGGGYGYTF
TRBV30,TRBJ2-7,CAWSVGLAGTHEQYF
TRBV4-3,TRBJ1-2,CASSQVLRAGGYTF
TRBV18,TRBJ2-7,CASSQQGAYEQYF
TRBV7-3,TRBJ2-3,CASSLRGRTEDTQYF
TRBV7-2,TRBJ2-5,CASSLVSGGANQETQYF
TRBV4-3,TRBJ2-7,CASSKRTSGSGGSYEQYF
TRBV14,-,CASSQVGWDSSYEQYF
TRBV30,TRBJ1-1,CAWSLMTPNTEAFF
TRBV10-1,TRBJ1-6,CASSARFDSPLHF
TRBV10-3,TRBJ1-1,CAISMDTEAFF
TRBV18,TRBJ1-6,CASSPRRDSSPLHF
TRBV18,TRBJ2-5,CASSPPGARETQYF
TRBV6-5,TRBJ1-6,CASSMANSPLHF
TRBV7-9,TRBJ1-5,CASGAGNQPQHF
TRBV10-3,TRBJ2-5,CAISEGQGKETQYF
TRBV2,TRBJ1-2,CASSEGTGGRGYTF
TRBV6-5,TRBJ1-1,CASSYSKQAYTEAFF
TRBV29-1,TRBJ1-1,CSVEEGVRLRTEAFF
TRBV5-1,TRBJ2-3,CASSLLPSGVTDTQYF
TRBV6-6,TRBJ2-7,CASSYIREGSYEQYF
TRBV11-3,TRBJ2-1,CASSLVPNNEQFF
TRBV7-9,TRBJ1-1,CASSPKQRLSTEAFF